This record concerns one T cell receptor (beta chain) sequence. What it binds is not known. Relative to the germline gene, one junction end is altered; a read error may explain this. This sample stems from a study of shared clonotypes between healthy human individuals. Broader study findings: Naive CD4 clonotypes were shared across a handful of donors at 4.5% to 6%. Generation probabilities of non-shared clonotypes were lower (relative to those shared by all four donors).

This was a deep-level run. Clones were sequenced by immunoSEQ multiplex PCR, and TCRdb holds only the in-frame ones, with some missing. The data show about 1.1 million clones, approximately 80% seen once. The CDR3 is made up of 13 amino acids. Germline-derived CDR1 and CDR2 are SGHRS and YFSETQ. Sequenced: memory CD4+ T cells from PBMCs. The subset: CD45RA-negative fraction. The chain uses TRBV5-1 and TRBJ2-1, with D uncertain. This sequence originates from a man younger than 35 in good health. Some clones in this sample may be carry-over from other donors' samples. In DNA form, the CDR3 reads TGCGCCAGCAGCTTGTCTTCGGACCCAAGGATGATCTTC. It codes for CASSLSSDPRMIF.